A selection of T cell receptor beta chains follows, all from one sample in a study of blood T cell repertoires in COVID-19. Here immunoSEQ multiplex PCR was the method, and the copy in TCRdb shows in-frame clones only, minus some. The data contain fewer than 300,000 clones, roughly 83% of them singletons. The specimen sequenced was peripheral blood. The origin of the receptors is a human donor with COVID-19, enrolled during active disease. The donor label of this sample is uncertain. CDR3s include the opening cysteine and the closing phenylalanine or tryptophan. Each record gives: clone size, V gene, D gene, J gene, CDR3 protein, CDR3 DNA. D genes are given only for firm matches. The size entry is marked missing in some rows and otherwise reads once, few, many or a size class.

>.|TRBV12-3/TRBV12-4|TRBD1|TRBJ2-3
CASSLTGGDTQYF
TGTGCCAGCAGCCTAACAGGGGGAGATACGCAGTATTTT
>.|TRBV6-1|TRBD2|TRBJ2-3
CASSEGLAVDTQYF
TGTGCCAGCAGTGAGGGACTAGCGGTGGATACGCAGTATTTT
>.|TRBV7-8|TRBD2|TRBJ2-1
CASSLAGLAGDNEQFF
TGTGCCAGCAGCTTAGCCGGCCTAGCGGGTGACAATGAGCAGTTCTTC
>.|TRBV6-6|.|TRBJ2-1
CASTPRPLMGNEQFF
TGTGCCAGCACCCCTAGGCCCCTGATGGGCAATGAGCAGTTCTTC
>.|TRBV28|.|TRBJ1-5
CASSLMGASNQPQHF
TGTGCCAGCAGTTTAATGGGGGCGAGCAATCAGCCCCAGCATTTT
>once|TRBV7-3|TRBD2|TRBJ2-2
CASSLLGLAGGTGELFF
TGTGCCAGCAGCTTACTAGGGCTAGCGGGAGGAACCGGGGAGCTGTTTTTT
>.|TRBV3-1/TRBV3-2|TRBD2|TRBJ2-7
CASSQEMSSGTLRSSYEQYF
TGTGCCAGCAGCCAAGAGATGTCTAGCGGGACACTAAGGAGCTCCTACGAGCAGTACTTC
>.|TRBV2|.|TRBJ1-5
CASRRDGQYQPQHF
TGTGCCAGCAGGAGGGACGGACAGTATCAGCCCCAGCATTTT
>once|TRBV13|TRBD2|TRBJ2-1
CASSLSKGLAGPEFF
TGTGCCAGCAGCTTATCTAAGGGACTAGCGGGACCCGAGTTCTTC
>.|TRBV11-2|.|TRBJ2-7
CASSLGPHPYEQYF
TGTGCCAGCAGCTTAGGGCCACATCCCTACGAGCAGTACTTC
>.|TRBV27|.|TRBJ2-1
CASSFFSAYNEQFF
TGTGCCAGCAGTTTTTTCAGCGCCTACAATGAGCAGTTCTTC
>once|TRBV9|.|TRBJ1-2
CASSPRSRSLTGYGYTF
TGTGCCAGCAGCCCCCGTTCTCGCAGTCTCACAGGATATGGCTACACCTTC
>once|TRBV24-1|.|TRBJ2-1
CATSDLGTGVNEQFF
TGTGCCACCAGTGATTTGGGTACGGGGGTAAATGAGCAGTTCTTC
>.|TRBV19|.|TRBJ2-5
CASSWADRETQYF
TGTGCCAGTAGTTGGGCGGACAGAGAGACCCAGTACTTC
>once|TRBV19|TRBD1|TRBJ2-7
CASSTPGTAYEQYF
TGTGCCAGTAGTACTCCAGGGACAGCCTACGAGCAGTACTTC
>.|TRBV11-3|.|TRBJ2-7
CASSLGPDSAYEQYF
TGTGCCAGCAGCTTAGGACCGGACAGTGCCTACGAGCAGTACTTC
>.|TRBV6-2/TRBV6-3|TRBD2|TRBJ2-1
CASSSRLAGDSYNEQFF
TGTGCCAGCAGTTCCCGACTAGCGGGGGATTCCTACAATGAGCAGTTCTTC
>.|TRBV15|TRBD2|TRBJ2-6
CATSSGASGPSGANVLTF
TGTGCCACCAGCAGTGGTGCTAGCGGACCCTCTGGGGCCAACGTCCTGACTTTC
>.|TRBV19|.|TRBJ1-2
CASTSQDTGYGYTF
TGTGCCAGTACTTCCCAGGATACGGGATATGGCTACACCTTC
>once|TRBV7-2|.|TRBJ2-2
CASTKDSNTGELFF
TGTGCCAGCACTAAGGACTCTAACACCGGGGAGCTGTTTTTT
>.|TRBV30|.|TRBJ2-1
CAWTLEGFYNEQFF
TGTGCCTGGACTTTGGAGGGGTTCTACAATGAGCAGTTCTTC
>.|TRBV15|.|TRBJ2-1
CATSRVPRGAEYNEQFF
TGTGCCACCAGCAGAGTACCCCGGGGGGCAGAATACAATGAGCAGTTCTTC
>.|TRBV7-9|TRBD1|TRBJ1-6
CASSRNTGESGNSPLHF
TGTGCCAGCAGCCGAAATACAGGGGAATCGGGGAATTCACCCCTCCACTTT
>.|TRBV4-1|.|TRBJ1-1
CASSQESPPGNTEAFF
TGCGCCAGCAGCCAAGAATCCCCTCCAGGGAACACTGAAGCTTTCTTT
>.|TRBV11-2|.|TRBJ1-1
CASSLDRDSEAFF
TGTGCCAGCAGCTTAGACCGAGACAGTGAAGCTTTCTTT
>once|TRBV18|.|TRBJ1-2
CASSPQGTDSYGYTF
TGTGCCAGCTCACCACAGGGTACGGACAGCTATGGCTACACCTTC
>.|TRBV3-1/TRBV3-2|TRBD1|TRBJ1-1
CASSYQRSPGGENTEAFF
TGTGCCAGCAGCTATCAAAGGAGTCCAGGGGGAGAGAACACTGAAGCTTTCTTT
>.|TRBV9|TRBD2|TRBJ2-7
CASSIRLAGGEQYF
TGTGCCAGCAGCATACGACTAGCGGGAGGCGAGCAGTACTTC
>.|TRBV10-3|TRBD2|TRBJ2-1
CATVAGSSYNEQFF
TGTGCCACCGTAGCGGGGAGCTCCTACAATGAGCAGTTCTTC
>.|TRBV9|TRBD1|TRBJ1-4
CASSVETGSGEKLFF
TGTGCCAGCAGCGTAGAGACAGGGTCAGGAGAAAAACTGTTTTTT
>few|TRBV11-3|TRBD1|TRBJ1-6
CASSLDRVSPLHF
TGTGCCAGCAGTTTGGACAGGGTTTCACCCCTCCACTTT
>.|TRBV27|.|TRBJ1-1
CASSLYYMNTEAFF
TGTGCCAGCAGTTTATATTACATGAACACTGAAGCTTTCTTT
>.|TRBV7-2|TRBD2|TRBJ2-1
CASSPPGVAGGNEQFF
TGTGCCAGCAGCCCGCCCGGGGTAGCGGGAGGCAATGAGCAGTTCTTC
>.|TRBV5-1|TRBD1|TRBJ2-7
CASSLGDSAYEQYF
TGCGCCAGCAGCTTGGGGGACAGTGCCTACGAGCAGTACTTC
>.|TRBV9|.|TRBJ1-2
CASSESRLEGNYGYTF
TGTGCCAGCAGCGAAAGCAGGCTCGAGGGAAACTATGGCTACACCTTC
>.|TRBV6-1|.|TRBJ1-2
CASSERYGYTF
TGTGCCAGCAGTGAACGCTATGGCTACACCTTC
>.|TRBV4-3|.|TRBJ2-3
CASSQDGRRVGTDTQYF
TGCGCCAGCAGCCAAGATGGTCGACGGGTCGGCACAGATACGCAGTATTTT
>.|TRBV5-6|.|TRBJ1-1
CASSLWQGNTEAFF
TGTGCCAGCAGCTTGTGGCAGGGGAACACTGAAGCTTTCTTT
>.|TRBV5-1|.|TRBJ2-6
CASSLGVGPGANVLTF
TGCGCCAGCAGCTTGGGGGTGGGGCCTGGGGCCAACGTCCTGACTTTC
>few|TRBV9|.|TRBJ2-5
CASSVGGRETQYF
TGTGCCAGCAGCGTCGGCGGCCGGGAGACCCAGTACTTC
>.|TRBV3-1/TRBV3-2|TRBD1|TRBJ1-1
CASSQTGVNTEAFF
TGTGCCAGCAGCCAGACAGGGGTGAACACTGAAGCTTTCTTT
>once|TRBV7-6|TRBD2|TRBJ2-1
CASSLGLAGGNEQFF
TGTGCCAGCAGCTTAGGGTTAGCGGGAGGCAATGAGCAGTTCTTC
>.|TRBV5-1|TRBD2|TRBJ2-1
CASSLVLAGENEQFF
TGCGCCAGCAGCTTGGTACTAGCGGGGGAAAATGAGCAGTTCTTC
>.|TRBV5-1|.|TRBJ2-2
CASSLAVRSGELFF
TGCGCCAGCAGCTTGGCCGTGCGATCGGGGGAGCTGTTTTTT
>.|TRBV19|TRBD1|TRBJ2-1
CASSFRAGGNEQFF
TGTGCCAGTAGTTTTAGGGCAGGGGGTAATGAGCAGTTCTTC
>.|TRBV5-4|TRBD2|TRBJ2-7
CASSSQREWAREQYF
TGTGCCAGCAGCTCACAGCGGGAGTGGGCACGGGAGCAGTACTTC
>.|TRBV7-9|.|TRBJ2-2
CASSLGRTIAGELFF
TGTGCCAGCAGCTTAGGCAGGACAATAGCCGGGGAGCTGTTTTTT
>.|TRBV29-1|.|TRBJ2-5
CSVENGITGETQYF
TGCAGCGTTGAAAACGGAATAACCGGGGAGACCCAGTACTTC
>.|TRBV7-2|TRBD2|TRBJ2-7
CASSLVGLAGVHEQYF
TGTGCCAGCAGCTTAGTGGGGCTAGCGGGAGTCCACGAGCAGTACTTC
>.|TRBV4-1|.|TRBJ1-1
CASTRGGLNTEAFF
TGCGCCAGCACCCGAGGGGGTCTGAACACTGAAGCTTTCTTT
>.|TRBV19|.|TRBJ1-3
CASSIVSLPGNTIYF
TGTGCCAGTAGTATCGTGAGCCTCCCGGGAAACACCATATATTTT
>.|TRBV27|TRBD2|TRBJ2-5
CASSSVSGRAWETQYF
TGTGCCAGCAGTTCTGTTTCTGGGAGGGCCTGGGAGACCCAGTACTTC
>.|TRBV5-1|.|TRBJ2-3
CASSPARTLRNVRDTQYF
TGCGCCAGCAGCCCTGCGCGTACCCTCCGGAACGTCAGGGATACGCAGTATTTT
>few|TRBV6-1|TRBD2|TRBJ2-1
CASSELAGGGEQFF
TGTGCCAGCAGTGAATTAGCGGGAGGAGGTGAGCAGTTCTTC